These 10 T cell receptor beta chains were all obtained from the same sample, sequenced in a study of blood T cell repertoires in COVID-19. TCRdb keeps only in-frame clones here, not all; method: immunoSEQ multiplex PCR. The table records more than 100,000 clones, around 90% of them present only once. The specimen sequenced was peripheral blood. These receptors were collected from a human donor in a cohort sampled during active COVID-19.

This chain links TRBV5-6 with TRBJ1-1; 7 bases match TRBD1. This CDR3 is built from 14 residues. V shed 5 bases, J shed 4 bases, and the junction held 8 bases outside the gene matches. Germline V gene sequence: CDR1 SGHDT, CDR2 YYEEEE. The CDR3 coding sequence is TGTGCCAGCAGAGTACAGGGGTTGGTCACTGAAGCTTTCTTT. It encodes CASRVQGLVTEAFF.

The chain couples TRBV6-2 or TRBV6-3 to TRBJ2-7; 7 bases fit TRBD2. Germline loops: CDR1 MNHEY, CDR2 SVGEGT. CDR3 length: 13 residues. V shed 6 bases, J shed 6 bases, and the junction held 8 bases outside the gene matches. In DNA form, the CDR3 reads TGTGCCAGCAGCGGGGCGGGAGCGGGCGAGCAGTACTTC. Translating gives CASSGAGAGEQYF.

The table lists this clone with a few counts. V is TRBV28 and J is TRBJ2-7, with 8 bases aligning to TRBD1. J gave up 1 base and V 4 bases, and 3 bases lay outside the gene matches. The CDR3 length is 14 residues. Germline CDR1 and CDR2: MDHEN and SYDVKM. The CDR3 sequence: CASSSGGVSYEQYF. CDR3 DNA: TGTGCCAGCAGTTCAGGGGGCGTTTCCTACGAGCAGTACTTC.

This chain connects TRBV7-9 to TRBJ2-7, with TRBD1 matching 10 bases. In germline, CDR1 is SEHNR, CDR2 FQNEAQ (reference sequence). The trim removed 3 bases at V and 0 bases at J, leaving 11 bases unmatched. This CDR3 has 18 residues. The CDR3 DNA follows: TGTGCCAGCAGCTTCTGGACAGGGGGGCGCGGGAGCTCCTACGAGCAGTACTTC. This codes for CASSFWTGGRGSSYEQYF.

The chain recombines TRBV5-5 with TRBJ2-5; D is possibly TRBD1 (6 bases). V dropped 0 bases and J dropped 10 bases, with 13 bases sitting between them. Germline values: CDR1 SGHKS, CDR2 YYEKEE (reference sequence). This CDR3 is built from 13 residues. This CDR3 is CASSLETGRRQYF. CDR3 in DNA: TGTGCCAGCAGCTTGGAGACAGGCCGACGCCAGTACTTC.

The gene calls are TRBV2 and TRBJ2-7, with a tentative D call TRBD1 (5 bases). Germline values: CDR1 SNHLY, CDR2 FYNNEI. The CDR3 loop spans 15 amino acids. With 7 bases removed from V and 0 bases from J, the gap between germline ends came to 16 bases. CDR3 bases: TGTGCCAGCAAAGGTGGGGCGGAGATCTCCTACGAGCAGTACTTC. The encoded protein is CASKGGAEISYEQYF.

The genes are TRBV11-3 and TRBJ1-1; weak D call: TRBD1 (5 bases). Germline assignment: CDR1 SGHNT and CDR2 YENEEA. Trimming removed 6 bases from V and 1 base from J, with 15 bases in between. The CDR3 covers 15 residues. The CDR3 reads CASSWGGAGNTEAFF. CDR3 in DNA: TGTGCCAGCAGTTGGGGTGGGGCAGGGAACACTGAAGCTTTCTTT.

The chain couples TRBV9 to TRBJ1-2, with 7 bases identical to TRBD1. Trimming removed 2 bases from V and 6 bases from J; junction bases left unmatched: 7. CDR3 size: 14 residues. Germline values: CDR1 SGDLS, CDR2 YYNGEE. This CDR3 reads CASSVWDSQHGYTF. CDR3 nucleotides: TGTGCCAGCAGCGTCTGGGACAGTCAACATGGCTACACCTTC.

This clone was counted a single time. Other DNA sequences within the sample encode an identical CDR3. This chain joins TRBV6-5 and TRBJ1-2, with 8 nucleotides matching TRBD1. This CDR3 is built from 14 residues. The germline V gene encodes CDR1 MNHEY and CDR2 SVGAGI. The junction had 8 bases not matched to a gene; V was cut back by 6 bases and J by 5 bases. The CDR3 spells CASRETGAVYGYTF. The CDR3 DNA is TGTGCCAGCAGGGAGACAGGGGCTGTTTATGGCTACACCTTC.

This clone has only a few counts. The chain joins TRBV5-1 to TRBJ1-2, with a possible D match to TRBD1 (6 bases). Between the trimmed V and J ends, which lost 4 bases and 4 bases, there was a span of 14 bases. Germline CDR1 reads SGHRS; CDR2 reads YFSETQ. The CDR3 runs 14 residues. In DNA, the CDR3 is TGCGCCAGCAGCCCGCGGACAGCCCGCTATGGCTACACCTTC. It yields the protein CASSPRTARYGYTF.